This TCR beta chain originates from a study of beta chain features in type 1 diabetes. General study results and limits: For TCRB rearrangement, an influence of HLA type remained unresolved here. Moderately but significantly shorter TCRB CDR3s were found in Type 1 diabetes patients in all four CD4+ subsets.

In this sample, this clone turned up a few times. Antigen: not known. There was one heparinised blood draw per donor, averaging roughly 120 mL. The length of the CDR3 is 12 residues. Per germline, CDR1 MNHNS and CDR2 SASEGT. The V gene lost 8 bases and the J gene lost 2 bases, with 8 bases spanning the gap. The investigators reverse transcribed all of the isolated RNA, so they sequenced expressed TCRB transcripts. The table came from immunoSEQ multiplex PCR; TCRdb's copy has only in-frame clones and leaves some out. Of roughly 400,000 clones in the sample, 9.6% were seen once. The origin of this receptor is a man younger than 40 with type 1 diabetes. Sequencing was carried out using central memory CD4+ T cells from blood. The chain couples TRBV6-1 to TRBJ2-3, with D hard to call. CDR3 DNA sequence: TGTGCCAGCTGGATGACCACAGATACGCAGTATTTT. Amino acids: CASWMTTDTQYF.